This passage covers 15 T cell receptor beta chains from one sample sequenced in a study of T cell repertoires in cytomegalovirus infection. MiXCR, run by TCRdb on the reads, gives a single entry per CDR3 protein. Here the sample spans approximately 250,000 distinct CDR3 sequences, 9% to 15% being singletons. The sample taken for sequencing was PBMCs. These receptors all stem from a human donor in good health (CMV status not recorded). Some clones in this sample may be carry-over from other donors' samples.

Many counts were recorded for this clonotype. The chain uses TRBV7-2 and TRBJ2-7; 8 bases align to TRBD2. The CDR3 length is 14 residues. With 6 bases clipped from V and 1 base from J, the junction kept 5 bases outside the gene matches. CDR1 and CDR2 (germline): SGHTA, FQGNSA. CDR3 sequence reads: CASSSSGRSYEQYF. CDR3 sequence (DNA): TGTGCCAGCAGTTCTAGCGGGCGGTCCTACGAGCAGTACTTC.

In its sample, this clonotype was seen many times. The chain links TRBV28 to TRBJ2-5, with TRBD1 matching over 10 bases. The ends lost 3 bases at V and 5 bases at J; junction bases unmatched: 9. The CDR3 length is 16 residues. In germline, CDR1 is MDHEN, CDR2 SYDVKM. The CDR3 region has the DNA TGTGCCAGCAGTTTTTTTGCGGGACAGGGGAGGGAGACCCAGTACTTC. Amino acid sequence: CASSFFAGQGRETQYF.

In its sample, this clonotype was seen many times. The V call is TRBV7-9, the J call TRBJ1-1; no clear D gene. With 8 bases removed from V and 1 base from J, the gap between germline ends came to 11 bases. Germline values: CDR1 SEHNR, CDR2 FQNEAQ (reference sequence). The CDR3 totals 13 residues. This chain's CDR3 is CASDLGPNTEAFF. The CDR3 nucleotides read TGTGCCAGCGATTTGGGCCCGAACACTGAAGCTTTCTTT. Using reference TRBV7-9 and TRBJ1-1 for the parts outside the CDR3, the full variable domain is DTGVSQNPRHKITKRGQNVTFRCDPISEHNRLYWYRQTLGQGPEFLTYFQNEAQLEKSRLLSDRFSAERPKGSFSTLEIQRTEQGDSAMYLCASDLGPNTEAFFGQGTRLTVV.

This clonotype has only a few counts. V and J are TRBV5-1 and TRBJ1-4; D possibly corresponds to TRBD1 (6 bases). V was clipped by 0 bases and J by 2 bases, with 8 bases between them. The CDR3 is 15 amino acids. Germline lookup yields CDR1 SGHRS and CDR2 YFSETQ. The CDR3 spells CASSLAGGTNEKLFF. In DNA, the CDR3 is TGCGCCAGCAGCTTGGCCGGGGGCACTAATGAAAAACTGTTTTTT.

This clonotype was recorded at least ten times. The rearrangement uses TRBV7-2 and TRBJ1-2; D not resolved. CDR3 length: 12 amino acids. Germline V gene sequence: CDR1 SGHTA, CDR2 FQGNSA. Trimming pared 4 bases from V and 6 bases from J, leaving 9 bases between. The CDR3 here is CASSSRRDGYTF. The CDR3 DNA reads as TGTGCCAGCAGCTCGAGGAGGGATGGCTACACCTTC.

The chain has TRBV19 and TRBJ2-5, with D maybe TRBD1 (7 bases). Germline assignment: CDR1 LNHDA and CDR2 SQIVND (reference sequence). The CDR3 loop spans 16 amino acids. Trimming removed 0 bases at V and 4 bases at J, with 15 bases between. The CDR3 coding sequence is TGTGCCAGTAGTATAGATCTATGGAGGGGGCGAGAGACCCAGTACTTC. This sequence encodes CASSIDLWRGRETQYF. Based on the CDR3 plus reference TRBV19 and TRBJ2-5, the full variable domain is DGGITQSPKYLFRKEGQNVTLSCEQNLNHDAMYWYRQDPGQGLRLIYYSQIVNDFQKGDIAEGYSVSREKKESFPLTVTSAQKNPTAFYLCASSIDLWRGRETQYFGPGTRLLVL.

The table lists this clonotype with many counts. CDR3 DNA sequence: TGTGCCAGCAGCCCTAGCGGGGGGCGCGAGACCCAGTACTTC. This encodes CASSPSGGRETQYF. The chain recombines TRBV7-2 with TRBJ2-5; 11 bases match TRBD2. V lost 5 bases and J lost 5; bases outside the gene matches: 4. This CDR3 is 14 amino acids long. Looked up from germline, CDR1 is SGHTA and CDR2 is FQGNSA. The variable domain in full, with the rest retrieved from reference TRBV7-2 and TRBJ2-5, is GAGVSQSPSNKVTEKGKDVELRCDPISGHTALYWYRQSLGQGLEFLIYFQGNSAPDKSGLPSDRFSAERTGGSVSTLTIQRTQQEDSAVYLCASSPSGGRETQYFGPGTRLLVL.

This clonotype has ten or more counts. CDR3 protein: CASSSSNYNEQFF. CDR3 nucleotide sequence: TGTGCCAGCAGCTCCTCGAACTACAATGAGCAGTTCTTC. The V call is TRBV7-2, the J call TRBJ2-1, with D uncertain. Germline assignment: CDR1 SGHTA and CDR2 FQGNSA. The CDR3 is made up of 13 amino acids. Between the trimmed V and J ends, which lost 4 bases and 3 bases, there was a span of 7 bases.

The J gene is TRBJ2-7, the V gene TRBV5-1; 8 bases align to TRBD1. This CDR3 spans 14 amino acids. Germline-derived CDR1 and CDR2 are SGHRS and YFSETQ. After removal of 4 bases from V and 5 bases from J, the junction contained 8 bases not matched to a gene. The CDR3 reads CASSDGTGPHEQYF. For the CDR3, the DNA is TGCGCCAGCAGCGACGGGACAGGCCCCCACGAGCAGTACTTC.

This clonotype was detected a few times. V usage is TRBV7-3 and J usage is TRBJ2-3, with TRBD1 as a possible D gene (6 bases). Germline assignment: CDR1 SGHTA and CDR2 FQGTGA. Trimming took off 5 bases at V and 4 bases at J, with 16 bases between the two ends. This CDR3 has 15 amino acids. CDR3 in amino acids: CASSQQGTVSDTQYF. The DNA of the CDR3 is TGTGCCAGCAGCCAACAGGGAACCGTATCAGATACGCAGTATTTT.

CDR3 region: CAATENDIQYF. The DNA for the CDR3 is TGTGCCGCCACCGAAAATGACATTCAGTACTTC. The chain joins TRBV7-2 to TRBJ2-4, with D unresolved. In germline, CDR1 is SGHTA, CDR2 FQGNSA. The V gene lost 11 bases and the J gene lost 8 bases, with 13 bases spanning the gap. The CDR3 is 11 amino acids. The entire variable domain, with the rest obtained from reference TRBV7-2 and TRBJ2-4, is as follows: GAGVSQSPSNKVTEKGKDVELRCDPISGHTALYWYRQSLGQGLEFLIYFQGNSAPDKSGLPSDRFSAERTGGSVSTLTIQRTQQEDSAVYLCAATENDIQYFGAGTRLSVL.

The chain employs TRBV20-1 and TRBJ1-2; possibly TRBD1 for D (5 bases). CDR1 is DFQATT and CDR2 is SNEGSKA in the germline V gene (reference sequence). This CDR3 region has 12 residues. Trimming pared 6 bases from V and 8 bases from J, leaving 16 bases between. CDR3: CSAPGRGWGYTF. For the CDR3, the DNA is TGCAGTGCCCCTGGACGGGGCTGGGGCTACACCTTC.

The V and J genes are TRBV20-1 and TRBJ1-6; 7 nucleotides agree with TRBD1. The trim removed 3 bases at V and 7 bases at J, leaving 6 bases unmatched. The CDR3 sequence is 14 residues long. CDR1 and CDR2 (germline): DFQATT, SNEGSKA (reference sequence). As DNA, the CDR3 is TGCAGTGCTAGTAAGGGACAGCCAAATTCACCCCTCCACTTT. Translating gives CSASKGQPNSPLHF.

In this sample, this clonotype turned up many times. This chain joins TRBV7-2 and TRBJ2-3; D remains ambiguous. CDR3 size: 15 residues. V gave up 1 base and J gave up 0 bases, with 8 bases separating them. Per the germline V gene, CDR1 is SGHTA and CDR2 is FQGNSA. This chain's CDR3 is CASSLGSRSTDTQYF. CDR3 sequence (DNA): TGTGCCAGCAGCTTAGGCTCACGTAGCACAGATACGCAGTATTTT.

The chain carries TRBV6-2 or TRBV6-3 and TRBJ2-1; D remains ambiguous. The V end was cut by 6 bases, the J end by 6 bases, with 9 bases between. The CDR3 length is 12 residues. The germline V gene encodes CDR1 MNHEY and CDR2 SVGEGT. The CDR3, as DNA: TGTGCCAGCAGGGCTATGTCCAATGAGCAGTTCTTC. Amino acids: CASRAMSNEQFF.